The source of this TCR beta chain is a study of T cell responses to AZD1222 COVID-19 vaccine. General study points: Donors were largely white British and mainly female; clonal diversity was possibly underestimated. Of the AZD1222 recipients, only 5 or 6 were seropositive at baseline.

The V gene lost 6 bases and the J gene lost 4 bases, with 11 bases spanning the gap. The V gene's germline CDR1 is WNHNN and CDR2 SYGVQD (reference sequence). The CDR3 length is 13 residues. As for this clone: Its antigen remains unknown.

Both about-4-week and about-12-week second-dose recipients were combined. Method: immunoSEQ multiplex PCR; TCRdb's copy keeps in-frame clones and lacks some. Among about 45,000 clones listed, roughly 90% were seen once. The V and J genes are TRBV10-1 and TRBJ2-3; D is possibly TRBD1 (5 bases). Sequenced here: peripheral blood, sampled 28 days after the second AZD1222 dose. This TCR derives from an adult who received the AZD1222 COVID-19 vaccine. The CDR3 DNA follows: TGCGCCAGCAGAGCAGGGTTGGCAGATACGCAGTATTTT. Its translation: CASRAGLADTQYF.